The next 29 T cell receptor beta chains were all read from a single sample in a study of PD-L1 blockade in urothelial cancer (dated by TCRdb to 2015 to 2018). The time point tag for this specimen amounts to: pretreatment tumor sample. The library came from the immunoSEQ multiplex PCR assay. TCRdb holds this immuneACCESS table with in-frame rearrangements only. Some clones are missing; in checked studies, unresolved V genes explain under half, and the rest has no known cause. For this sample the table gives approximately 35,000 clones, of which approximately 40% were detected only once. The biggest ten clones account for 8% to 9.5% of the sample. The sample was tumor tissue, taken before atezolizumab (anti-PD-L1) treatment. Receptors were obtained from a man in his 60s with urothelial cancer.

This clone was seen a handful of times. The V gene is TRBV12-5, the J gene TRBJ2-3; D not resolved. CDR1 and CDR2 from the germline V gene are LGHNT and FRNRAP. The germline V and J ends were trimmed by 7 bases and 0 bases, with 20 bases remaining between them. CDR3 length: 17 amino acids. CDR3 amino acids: CASASIPGATSTDTQYF. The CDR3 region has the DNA TGTGCTAGTGCCTCCATCCCGGGCGCCACTAGCACAGATACGCAGTATTTT. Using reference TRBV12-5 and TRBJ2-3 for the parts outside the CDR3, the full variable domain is DARVTQTPRHKVTEMGQEVTMRCQPILGHNTVFWYRQTMMQGLELLAYFRNRAPLDDSGMPKDRFSAEMPDATLATLKIQPSEPRDSAVYFCASASIPGATSTDTQYFGPGTRLTVL.

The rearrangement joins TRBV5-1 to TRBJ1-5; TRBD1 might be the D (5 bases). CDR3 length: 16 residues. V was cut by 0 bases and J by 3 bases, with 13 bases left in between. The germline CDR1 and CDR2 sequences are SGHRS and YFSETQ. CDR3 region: CASSLGAGLDNQPQHF. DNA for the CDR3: TGCGCCAGCAGCTTGGGTGCGGGGCTTGACAATCAGCCCCAGCATTTT.

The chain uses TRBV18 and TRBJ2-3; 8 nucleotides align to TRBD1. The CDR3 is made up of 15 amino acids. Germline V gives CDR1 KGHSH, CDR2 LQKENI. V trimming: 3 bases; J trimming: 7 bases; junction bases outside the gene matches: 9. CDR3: CASSPGQAKLNTQYF. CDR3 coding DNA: TGTGCCAGCTCACCGGGACAGGCAAAACTCAATACGCAGTATTTT. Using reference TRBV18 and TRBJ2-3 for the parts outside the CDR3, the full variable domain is NAGVMQNPRHLVRRRGQEARLRCSPMKGHSHVYWYRQLPEEGLKFMVYLQKENIIDESGMPKERFSAEFPKEGPSILRIQQVVRGDSAAYFCASSPGQAKLNTQYFGPGTRLTVL.

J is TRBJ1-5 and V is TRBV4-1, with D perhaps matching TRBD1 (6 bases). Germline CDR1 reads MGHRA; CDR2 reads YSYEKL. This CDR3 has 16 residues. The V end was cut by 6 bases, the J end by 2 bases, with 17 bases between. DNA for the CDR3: TGCGCCAGCAGGCGGGACAACACCTTTGGCAATCAGCCCCAGCATTTT. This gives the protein CASRRDNTFGNQPQHF.

CDR3 nucleotides: TGTGCCAGCTCACTTCTGGGAGGGGGAGGTGAGCAGTTCTTC. Its protein is CASSLLGGGGEQFF. The chain recombines TRBV18 with TRBJ2-1, with a weak D call TRBD2 (7 bases). CDR1 and CDR2 (germline): KGHSH, LQKENI. V lost 4 bases and J 9 bases, leaving 16 bases between the germline ends. This CDR3 region has 14 residues.

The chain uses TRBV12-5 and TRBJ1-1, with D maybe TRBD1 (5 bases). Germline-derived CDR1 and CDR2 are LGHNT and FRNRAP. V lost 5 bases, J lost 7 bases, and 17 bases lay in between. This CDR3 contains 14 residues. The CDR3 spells CASGGTGIFIEAFF. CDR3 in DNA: TGTGCTAGTGGTGGGACCGGGATTTTCATTGAAGCTTTCTTT.

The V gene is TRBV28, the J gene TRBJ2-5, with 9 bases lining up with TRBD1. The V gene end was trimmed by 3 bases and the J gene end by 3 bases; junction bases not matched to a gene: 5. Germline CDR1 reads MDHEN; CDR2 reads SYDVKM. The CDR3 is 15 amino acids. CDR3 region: CASSLGQGGEETQYF. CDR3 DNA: TGTGCCAGCAGTTTGGGACAGGGAGGCGAAGAGACCCAGTACTTC.

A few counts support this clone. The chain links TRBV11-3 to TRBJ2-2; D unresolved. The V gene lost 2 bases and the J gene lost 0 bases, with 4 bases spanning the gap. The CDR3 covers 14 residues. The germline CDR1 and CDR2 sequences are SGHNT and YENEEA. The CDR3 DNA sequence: TGTGCCAGCAGCTTACGGCCGAACACCGGGGAGCTGTTTTTT. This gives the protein CASSLRPNTGELFF. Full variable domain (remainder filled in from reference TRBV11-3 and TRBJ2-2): EAGVVQSPRYKIIEKKQPVAFWCNPISGHNTLYWYLQNLGQGPELLIRYENEEAVDDSQLPKDRFSAERLKGVDSTLKIQPAELGDSAVYLCASSLRPNTGELFFGEGSRLTVL.

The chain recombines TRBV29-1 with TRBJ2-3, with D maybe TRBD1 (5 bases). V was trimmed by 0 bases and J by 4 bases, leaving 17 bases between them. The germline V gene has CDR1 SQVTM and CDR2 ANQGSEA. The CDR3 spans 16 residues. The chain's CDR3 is CSVEDPDTPGADTQYF. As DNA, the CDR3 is TGCAGCGTTGAAGATCCGGACACCCCCGGTGCAGATACGCAGTATTTT.

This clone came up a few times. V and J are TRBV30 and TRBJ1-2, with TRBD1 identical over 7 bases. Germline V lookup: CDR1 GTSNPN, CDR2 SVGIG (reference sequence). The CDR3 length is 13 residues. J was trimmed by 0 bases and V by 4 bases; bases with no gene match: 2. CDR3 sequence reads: CAWIRGANYGYTF. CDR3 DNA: TGTGCCTGGATCAGGGGGGCTAACTATGGCTACACCTTC.

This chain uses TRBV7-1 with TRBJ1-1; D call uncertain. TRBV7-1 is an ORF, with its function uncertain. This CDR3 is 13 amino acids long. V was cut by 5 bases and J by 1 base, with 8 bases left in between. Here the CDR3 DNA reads TGTGCCAGCAGCGCCGACCAGAACACTGAAGCTTTCTTT. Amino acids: CASSADQNTEAFF.

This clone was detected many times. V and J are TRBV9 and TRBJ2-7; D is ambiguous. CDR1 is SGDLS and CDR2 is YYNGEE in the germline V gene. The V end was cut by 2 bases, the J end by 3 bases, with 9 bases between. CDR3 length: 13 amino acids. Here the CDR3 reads CASSVAASYEQYF. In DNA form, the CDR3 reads TGTGCCAGCAGCGTGGCCGCAAGCTACGAGCAGTACTTC.

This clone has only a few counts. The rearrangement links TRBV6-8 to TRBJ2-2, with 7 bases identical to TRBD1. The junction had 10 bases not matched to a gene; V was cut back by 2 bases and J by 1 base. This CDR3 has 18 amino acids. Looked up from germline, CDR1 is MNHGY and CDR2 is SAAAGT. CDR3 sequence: CASSYIRQGLRNTGELFF. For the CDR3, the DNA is TGTGCCAGCAGTTACATTAGACAGGGCCTTCGGAACACCGGGGAGCTGTTTTTT.

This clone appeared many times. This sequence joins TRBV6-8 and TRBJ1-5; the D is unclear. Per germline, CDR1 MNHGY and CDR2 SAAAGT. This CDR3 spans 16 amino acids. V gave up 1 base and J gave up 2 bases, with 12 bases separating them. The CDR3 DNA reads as TGTGCCAGCAGTTACTTTGTGGGTAATCGCAATCAGCCCCAGCATTTT. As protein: CASSYFVGNRNQPQHF.

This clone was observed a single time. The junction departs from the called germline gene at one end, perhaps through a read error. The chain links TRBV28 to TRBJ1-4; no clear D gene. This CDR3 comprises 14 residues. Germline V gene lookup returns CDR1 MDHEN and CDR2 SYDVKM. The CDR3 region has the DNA TGTGCCAGCAGTTTAAGTAGTCCAAATGAAAAATTGTTTTTT. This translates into CASSLSSPNEKLFF.

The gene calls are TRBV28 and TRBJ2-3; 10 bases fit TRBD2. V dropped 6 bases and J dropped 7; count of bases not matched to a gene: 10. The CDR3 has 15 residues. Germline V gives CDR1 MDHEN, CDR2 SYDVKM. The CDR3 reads CASRGLAGVWNTQYF. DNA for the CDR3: TGTGCCAGCAGGGGGCTAGCGGGAGTTTGGAATACGCAGTATTTT.

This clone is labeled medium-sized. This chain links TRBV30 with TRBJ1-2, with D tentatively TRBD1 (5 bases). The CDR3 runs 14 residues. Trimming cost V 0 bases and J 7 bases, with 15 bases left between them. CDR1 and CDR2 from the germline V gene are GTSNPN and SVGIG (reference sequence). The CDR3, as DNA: TGTGCCTGGAGTGTATCCCTGGGAAGGGGTGGCTACACCTTC. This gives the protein CAWSVSLGRGGYTF. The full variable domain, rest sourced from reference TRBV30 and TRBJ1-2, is SQTIHQWPATLVQPVGSPLSLECTVEGTSNPNLYWYRQAAGRGLQLLFYSVGIGQISSEVPQNLSASRPQDRQFILSSKKLLLSDSGFYLCAWSVSLGRGGYTFGSGTRLTVV.

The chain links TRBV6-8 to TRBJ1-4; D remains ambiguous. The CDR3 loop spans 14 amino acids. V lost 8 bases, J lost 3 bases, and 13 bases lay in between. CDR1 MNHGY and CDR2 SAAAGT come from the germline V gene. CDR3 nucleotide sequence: TGTGCCAGCCGACCCTCTGTAGCTAATGAAAAACTGTTTTTT. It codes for CASRPSVANEKLFF.

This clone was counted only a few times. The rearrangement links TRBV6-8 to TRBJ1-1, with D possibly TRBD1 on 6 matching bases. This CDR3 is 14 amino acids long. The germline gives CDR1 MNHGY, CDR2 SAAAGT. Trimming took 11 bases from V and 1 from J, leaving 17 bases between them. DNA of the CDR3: TGTGCCGCGAGCGGGTCGGACAGGAACACTGAAGCTTTCTTT. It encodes CAASGSDRNTEAFF.

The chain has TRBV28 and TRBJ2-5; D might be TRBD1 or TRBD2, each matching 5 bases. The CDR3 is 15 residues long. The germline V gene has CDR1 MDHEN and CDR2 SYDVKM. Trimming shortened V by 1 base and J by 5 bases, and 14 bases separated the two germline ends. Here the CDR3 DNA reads TGTGCCAGCAGTTTATTAATTGAGGGGTTGGAGACCCAGTACTTC. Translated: CASSLLIEGLETQYF.

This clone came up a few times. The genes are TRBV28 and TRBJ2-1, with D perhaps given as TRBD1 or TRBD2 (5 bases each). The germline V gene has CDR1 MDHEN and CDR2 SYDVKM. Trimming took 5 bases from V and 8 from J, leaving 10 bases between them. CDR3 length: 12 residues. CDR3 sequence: CASSPRGDEQFF. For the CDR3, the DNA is TGTGCCAGCAGTCCAAGGGGAGATGAGCAGTTCTTC.

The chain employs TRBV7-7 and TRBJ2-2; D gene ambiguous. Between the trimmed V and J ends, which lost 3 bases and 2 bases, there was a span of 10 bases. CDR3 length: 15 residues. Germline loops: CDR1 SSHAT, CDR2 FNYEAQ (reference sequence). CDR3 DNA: TGTGCCAGCAGCTTGTTTGGGTCTAACACCGGGGAGCTGTTTTTT. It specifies CASSLFGSNTGELFF.

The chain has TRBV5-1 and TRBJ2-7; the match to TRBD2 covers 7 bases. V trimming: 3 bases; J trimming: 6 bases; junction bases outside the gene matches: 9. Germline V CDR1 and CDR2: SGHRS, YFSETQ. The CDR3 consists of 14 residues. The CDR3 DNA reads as TGCGCCAGCAGCTCACGGCTAGCGGTGGGCGAGCAGTACTTC. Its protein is CASSSRLAVGEQYF.

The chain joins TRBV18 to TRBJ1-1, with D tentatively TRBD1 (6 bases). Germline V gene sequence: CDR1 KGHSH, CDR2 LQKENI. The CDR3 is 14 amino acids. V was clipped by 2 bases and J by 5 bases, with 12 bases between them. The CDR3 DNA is TGTGCCAGCTCACCAGCGGGGAGGGGGACTGAAGCTTTCTTT. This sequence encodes CASSPAGRGTEAFF. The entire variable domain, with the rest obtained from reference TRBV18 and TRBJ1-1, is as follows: NAGVMQNPRHLVRRRGQEARLRCSPMKGHSHVYWYRQLPEEGLKFMVYLQKENIIDESGMPKERFSAEFPKEGPSILRIQQVVRGDSAAYFCASSPAGRGTEAFFGQGTRLTVV.

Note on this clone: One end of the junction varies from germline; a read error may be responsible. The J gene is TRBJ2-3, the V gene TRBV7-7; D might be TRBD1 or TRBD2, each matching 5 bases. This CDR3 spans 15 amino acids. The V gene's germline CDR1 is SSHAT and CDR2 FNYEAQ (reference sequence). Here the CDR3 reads CASSLAGIGPDTQYF. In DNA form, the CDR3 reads TGTGCCAGCAGCCTAGCAGGGATCGGGCCAGATACGCAGTATTTT.

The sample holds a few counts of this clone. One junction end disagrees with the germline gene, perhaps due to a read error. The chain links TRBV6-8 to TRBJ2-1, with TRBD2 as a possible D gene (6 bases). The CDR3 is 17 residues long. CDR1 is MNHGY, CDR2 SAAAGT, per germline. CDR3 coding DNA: TGTGCCAGCAGTTACTCGGCTCCCGGGACTGCCAACAATAAGCAGTTCTTC. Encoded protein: CASSYSAPGTANNKQFF.

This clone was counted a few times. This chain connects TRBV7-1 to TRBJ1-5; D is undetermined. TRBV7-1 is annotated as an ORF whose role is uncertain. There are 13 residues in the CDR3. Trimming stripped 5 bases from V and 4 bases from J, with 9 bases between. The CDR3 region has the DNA TGTGCCAGCAGCCCCTACGGGAATCAGCCCCAGCATTTT. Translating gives CASSPYGNQPQHF.

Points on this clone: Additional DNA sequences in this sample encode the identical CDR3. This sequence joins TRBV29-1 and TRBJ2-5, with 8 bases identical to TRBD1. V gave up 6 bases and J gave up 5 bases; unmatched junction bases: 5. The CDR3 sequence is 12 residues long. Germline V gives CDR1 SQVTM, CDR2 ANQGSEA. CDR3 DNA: TGCAGCGTAGGACAGGGTAGGGAGACCCAGTACTTC. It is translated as CSVGQGRETQYF.

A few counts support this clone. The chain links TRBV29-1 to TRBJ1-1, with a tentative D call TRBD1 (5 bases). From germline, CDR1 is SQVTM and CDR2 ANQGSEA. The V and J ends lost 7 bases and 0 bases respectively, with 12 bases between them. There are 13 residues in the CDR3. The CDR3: CSAGTDMNTEAFF. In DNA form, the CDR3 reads TGCAGCGCTGGGACTGACATGAACACTGAAGCTTTCTTT.